This TCR beta chain was sequenced in a study of blood T cell repertoires in COVID-19. Study-level information: COVID-19 samples, acute and convalescent, were from the United States, Italy and Spain. Sources were T cells, B-cell-depleted T cells, or PBMCs; the material itself was cDNA or gDNA.

The table came from immunoSEQ multiplex PCR; TCRdb's copy has only in-frame clones and leaves some out. The sample yields some 130,000 clones, under 85% seen once. Enrollees, about 18 to 89 years old, lived in around 23 US areas. Participants' reported clinical history set cohort assignment. Concerning this clone: Other DNA sequences of this sample code for an identical CDR3.

CDR1 and CDR2 from the germline V gene are KGHSH and LQKENI. The CDR3 contains 13 residues. V lost 3 bases and J 0 bases, leaving 4 bases between the germline ends. The sequence came from a man aged 30 to 45 who had recovered from COVID-19. Sample: PBMCs or T cells enriched from blood (not recorded which). The chain carries TRBV18 and TRBJ2-3; no definite D call. Here the CDR3 reads CASSPSSTDTQYF. CDR3 bases: TGTGCCAGCTCACCCAGTAGCACAGATACGCAGTATTTT.